These 2 T cell receptor beta chains share one sample of origin, sequenced in a study of cytotoxic CD8 clonotypes in ibrutinib-treated CLL. Repertoires were generated with immunoSEQ multiplex PCR, while TCRdb's copy carries only in-frame clones and drops some. The sample includes 300,000 to 350,000 clones, almost 80% seen only once; the top ten take roughly 7%. The source material was PBMCs, sampled before ibrutinib treatment. The origin of the receptors is a human donor with chronic lymphocytic leukemia.

This chain connects TRBV5-1 to TRBJ1-1, with 7 bases identical to TRBD1. In germline, CDR1 is SGHRS, CDR2 YFSETQ. The CDR3 sequence is 15 residues long. Trimming took 3 bases from V and 4 from J; bases not matched to a gene: 9. The DNA of the CDR3 is TGCGCCAGCAGCTCCCAACAGGGGCGGGGCACTGAAGCTTTCTTT. Amino acid sequence: CASSSQQGRGTEAFF.

This chain uses TRBV27 with TRBJ2-2, with 14 bases fitting TRBD2. V was pared by 5 bases and J by 9 bases, with 5 bases of the junction left unmatched. The germline gives CDR1 MNHEY, CDR2 SMNVEV (reference sequence). The CDR3 runs 15 residues. For the CDR3, the DNA is TGTGCCAGCAGTCCGGGACTAGCGGGAGTTAGGGAGCTGTTTTTT. Its translation: CASSPGLAGVRELFF.